Detailed here is one T cell receptor (beta chain). This clone was seen once. What antigen it recognizes has not been identified. No clone much larger than this one lies a single base away; base qualities are absent. From the cysteine through the phenylalanine, the CDR3 covers 16 amino acids. Only CDR3 DNA is held: 48 bases, read in frame from base 1. Clipping removes 4 bases from V and 4 bases from J, with 5 as the unmatched junction base count. The germline V gene provides CDR1 MNHEY and CDR2 SVGAGI. This sample is drawn from a study of blood T cell repertoires in COVID-19 (dated by TCRdb to the early 2020s). With respect to the entire study: Samples from collaborators originated in the United States, Italy and Spain and spanned both the acute and convalescent phases of COVID-19. The material from the prospective study consisted of cDNA or gDNA derived from T cells, B-cell-depleted T cells, or PBMCs. Where HLA class I and class II types were available, the types were taken from metadata supplied by the sample provider, not from assay-based typing. A de-identified subject ID, COVID-19 status, age in years and sex were almost always included in the sample metadata. The samples were drawn from the first 160 participants of the ongoing ImmuneRACE study and from 950 to 1,500 subjects provided by 6 global collaborators. The repertoires were made available in a free public database intended to serve as a resource for research on the immune response to SARS-CoV-2. The dataset comprised deeply sampled blood TCRbeta repertoires from subjects exposed to, actively infected with, or recovered from COVID-19. The paper as a whole reports these results and caveats: How much clinical and demographic metadata was included differed by source and by participant, and the metadata was provided uncurated.

TCRbeta CDR3 regions were amplified from genomic DNA using the immunoSEQ Assay, a bias-controlled multiplex PCR. The source study handled its data this way. Nucleated cell counts per sample were estimated from amplification of reference gene primers within the assay. To quantify the absolute abundance of each unique TCRbeta CDR3 rearrangement, sequence reads were collapsed and filtered. For each sample, productive Simpson clonality was calculated as the square root of Simpson's diversity index over productive rearrangements. TCRdb took over this immuneACCESS table, retaining in-frame rearrangements with V and J assigned. Such tables are incomplete; in checked studies, under half of the missing clones stem from an unresolved V gene, and the remainder is unexplained. V and J calls plus clone size are reproduced from that table; the DNA served to infer D and trimming. For this sample there are 100,000 to 150,000 clones; 70% to 90% appear just once. In total, the top ten clones hold approximately 2.3% of the sample.

Participants in the prospective study were aged roughly 18 to 100 years, lived in 20 to 30 United States geographic areas, and enrolled through a virtual design. To assign participants to cohorts, the prospective study relied on clinical history that participants themselves reported in a screening survey and a study questionnaire. Recovered participants in ImmuneRACE Cohort 3 were defined by two consecutive negative NP/OP PCR tests, clearance by a healthcare professional, or resolution of symptoms. Mobile phlebotomists in the prospective study collected whole blood, serum and a nasopharyngeal or oropharyngeal swab from every participant. Over an approximately 2-month period, participants in the prospective study had the option of providing additional blood draws and questionnaires. Blood samples from the prospective study were shipped frozen or at room temperature prior to DNA extraction.

In this chain, TRBV6-5 is recombined with TRBJ2-7; 15 bases in the middle match TRBD2. The specimen sequenced was PBMCs or T cells enriched from blood (not recorded which). This sequence was found in a woman between 50 and 59 years old who had recovered from COVID-19. The nucleotide sequence reads TGTGCCAGCAGTTCAGGGACTAGCGGGGGGCTTTACGAGCAGTACTTC. Translated, this gives CASSSGTSGGLYEQYF.